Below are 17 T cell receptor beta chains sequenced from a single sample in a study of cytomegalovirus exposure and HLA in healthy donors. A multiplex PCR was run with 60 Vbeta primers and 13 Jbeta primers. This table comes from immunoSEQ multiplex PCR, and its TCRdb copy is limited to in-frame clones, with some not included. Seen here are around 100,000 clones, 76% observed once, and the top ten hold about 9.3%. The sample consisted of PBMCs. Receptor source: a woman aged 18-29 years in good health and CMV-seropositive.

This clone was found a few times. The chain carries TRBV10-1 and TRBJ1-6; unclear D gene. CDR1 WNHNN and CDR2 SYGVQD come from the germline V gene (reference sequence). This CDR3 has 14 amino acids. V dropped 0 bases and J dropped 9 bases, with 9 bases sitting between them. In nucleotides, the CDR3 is TGCGCCAGCAGTGAGTCCGGGGTCGGTTCACCCCTCCACTTT. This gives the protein CASSESGVGSPLHF.

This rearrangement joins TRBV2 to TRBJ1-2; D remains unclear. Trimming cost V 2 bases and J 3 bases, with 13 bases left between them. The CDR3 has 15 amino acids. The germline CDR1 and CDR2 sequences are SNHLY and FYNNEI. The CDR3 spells CASSETRGLYYGYTF. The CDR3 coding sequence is TGTGCCAGCAGTGAAACGCGAGGACTATACTATGGCTACACCTTC. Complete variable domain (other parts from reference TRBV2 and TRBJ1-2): EPEVTQTPSHQVTQMGQEVILRCVPISNHLYFYWYRQILGQKVEFLVSFYNNEISEKSEIFDDQFSVERPDGSNFTLKIRSTKLEDSAMYFCASSETRGLYYGYTFGSGTRLTVV.

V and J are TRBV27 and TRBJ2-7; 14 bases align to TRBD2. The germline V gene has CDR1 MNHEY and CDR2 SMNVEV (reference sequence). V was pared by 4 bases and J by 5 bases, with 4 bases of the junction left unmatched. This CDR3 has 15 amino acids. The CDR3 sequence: CASSYGTSGGHEQYF. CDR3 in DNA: TGTGCCAGCAGTTACGGGACTAGCGGGGGTCACGAGCAGTACTTC.

The CDR3 here is CASSRVYTGELFF. The CDR3 nucleotides are TGTGCCAGCAGCCGCGTGTACACCGGGGAGCTGTTTTTT. V usage is TRBV11-2 and J usage is TRBJ2-2; D call uncertain. CDR1 and CDR2 (germline): SGHAT, FQNNGV. V lost 5 bases and J lost 3, with 7 bases in between. There are 13 residues in the CDR3. Together with reference TRBV11-2 and TRBJ2-2, the CDR3 gives the full variable domain: EAGVAQSPRYKIIEKRQSVAFWCNPISGHATLYWYQQILGQGPKLLIQFQNNGVVDDSQLPKDRFSAERLKGVDSTLKIQPAKLEDSAVYLCASSRVYTGELFFGEGSRLTVL.

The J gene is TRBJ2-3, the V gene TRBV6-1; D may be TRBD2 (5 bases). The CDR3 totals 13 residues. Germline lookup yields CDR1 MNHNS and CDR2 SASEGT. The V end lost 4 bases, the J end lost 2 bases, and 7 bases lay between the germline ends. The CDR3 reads CASSGGNTDTQYF. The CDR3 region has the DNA TGTGCCAGCAGTGGAGGGAACACAGATACGCAGTATTTT.

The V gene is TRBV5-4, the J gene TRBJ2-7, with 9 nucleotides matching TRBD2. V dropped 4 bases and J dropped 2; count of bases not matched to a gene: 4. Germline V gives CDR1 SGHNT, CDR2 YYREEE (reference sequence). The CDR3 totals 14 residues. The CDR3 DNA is TGTGCCAGCAGCGCGACTAGCGGACCCTACGAGCAGTACTTC. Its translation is CASSATSGPYEQYF.

In DNA form, the CDR3 reads TGTGCCAGCAGCCCTCATGCGTCCTCCTACGAGCAGTACTTC. This codes for CASSPHASSYEQYF. The chain is built from TRBV6-6 and TRBJ2-7; no clear D gene. Germline values: CDR1 MNHNY, CDR2 SVGAGI (reference sequence). The CDR3 consists of 14 residues. The ends were cut back, 6 bases at V and 0 bases at J, with 12 bases in the middle.

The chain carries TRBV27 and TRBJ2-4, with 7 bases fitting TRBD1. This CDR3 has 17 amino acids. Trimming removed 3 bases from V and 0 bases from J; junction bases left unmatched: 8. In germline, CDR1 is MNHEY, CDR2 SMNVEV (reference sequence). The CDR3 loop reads CASSFLTGVLAKNIQYF. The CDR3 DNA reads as TGTGCCAGCAGTTTCCTAACAGGGGTCCTAGCCAAAAACATTCAGTACTTC.

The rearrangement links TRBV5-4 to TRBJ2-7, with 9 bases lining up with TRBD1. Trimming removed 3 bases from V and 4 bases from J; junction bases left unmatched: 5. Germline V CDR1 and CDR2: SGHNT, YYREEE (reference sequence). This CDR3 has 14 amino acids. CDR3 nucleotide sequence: TGTGCCAGCAGCTCAAGGACAGGGGATTACGAGCAGTACTTC. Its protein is CASSSRTGDYEQYF. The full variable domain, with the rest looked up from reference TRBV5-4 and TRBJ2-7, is ETGVTQSPTHLIKTRGQQVTLRCSSQSGHNTVSWYQQALGQGPQFIFQYYREEENGRGNFPPRFSGLQFPNYSSELNVNALELDDSALYLCASSSRTGDYEQYFGPGTRLTVT.

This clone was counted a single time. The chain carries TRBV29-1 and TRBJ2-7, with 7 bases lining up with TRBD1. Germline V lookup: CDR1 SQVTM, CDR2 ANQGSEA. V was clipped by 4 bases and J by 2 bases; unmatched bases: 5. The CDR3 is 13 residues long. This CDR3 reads CSVATGTTYEQYF. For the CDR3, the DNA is TGCAGCGTTGCGACAGGGACGACCTACGAGCAGTACTTC.

The CDR3 sequence is CSVDSYNEQFF. In DNA form, the CDR3 reads TGCAGCGTCGACAGCTACAATGAGCAGTTCTTC. The chain is built from TRBV29-1 and TRBJ2-1, with a weak D call TRBD1 (5 bases). The CDR3 consists of 11 residues. Trimming pared 6 bases from V and 3 bases from J, leaving 6 bases between. Looked up from germline, CDR1 is SQVTM and CDR2 is ANQGSEA.

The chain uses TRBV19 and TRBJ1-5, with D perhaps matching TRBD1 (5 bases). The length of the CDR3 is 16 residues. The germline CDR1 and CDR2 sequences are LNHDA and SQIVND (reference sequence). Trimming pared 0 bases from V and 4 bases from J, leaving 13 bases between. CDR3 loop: CASSIELTELNQPQHF. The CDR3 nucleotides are TGTGCCAGTAGTATAGAGTTGACAGAACTAAATCAGCCCCAGCATTTT. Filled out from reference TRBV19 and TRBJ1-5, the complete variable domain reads DGGITQSPKYLFRKEGQNVTLSCEQNLNHDAMYWYRQDPGQGLRLIYYSQIVNDFQKGDIAEGYSVSREKKESFPLTVTSAQKNPTAFYLCASSIELTELNQPQHFGDGTRLSIL.

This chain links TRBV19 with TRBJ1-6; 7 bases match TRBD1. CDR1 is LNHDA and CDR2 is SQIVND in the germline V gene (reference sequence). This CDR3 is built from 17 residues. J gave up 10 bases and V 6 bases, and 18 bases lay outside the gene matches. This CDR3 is CASSSASWTGTRSPLHF. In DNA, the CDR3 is TGTGCCAGTAGCTCTGCAAGCTGGACAGGAACGCGATCACCCCTCCACTTT.

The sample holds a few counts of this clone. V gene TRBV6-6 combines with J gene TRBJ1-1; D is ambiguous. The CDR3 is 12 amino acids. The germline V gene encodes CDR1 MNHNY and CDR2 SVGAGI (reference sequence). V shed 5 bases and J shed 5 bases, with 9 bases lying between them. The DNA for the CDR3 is TGTGCCAGCAGTCAACCTAGGACTGAAGCTTTCTTT. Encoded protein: CASSQPRTEAFF.

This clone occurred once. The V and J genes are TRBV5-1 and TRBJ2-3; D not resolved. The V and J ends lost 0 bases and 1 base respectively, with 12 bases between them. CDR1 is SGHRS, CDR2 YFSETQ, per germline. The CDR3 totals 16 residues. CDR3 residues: CASSLGASVRTDTQYF. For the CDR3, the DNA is TGCGCCAGCAGCTTGGGGGCATCAGTACGCACAGATACGCAGTATTTT.

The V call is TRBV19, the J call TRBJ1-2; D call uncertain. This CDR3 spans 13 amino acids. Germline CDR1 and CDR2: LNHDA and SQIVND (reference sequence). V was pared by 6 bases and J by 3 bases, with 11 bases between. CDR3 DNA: TGTGCCAGTAGCTTTGGGAGGTACTATGGCTACACCTTC. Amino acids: CASSFGRYYGYTF.

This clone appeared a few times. The CDR3 loop is CASSPRQGNTEAFF. DNA for the CDR3: TGTGCCAGCAGCCCGAGACAGGGTAACACTGAAGCTTTCTTT. J is TRBJ1-1 and V is TRBV5-6; 7 bases map to TRBD1. The CDR3 contains 14 residues. Trimming at V came to 4 bases and at J to 2 bases, leaving 5 bases not matched to a gene. In germline, CDR1 is SGHDT, CDR2 YYEEEE.